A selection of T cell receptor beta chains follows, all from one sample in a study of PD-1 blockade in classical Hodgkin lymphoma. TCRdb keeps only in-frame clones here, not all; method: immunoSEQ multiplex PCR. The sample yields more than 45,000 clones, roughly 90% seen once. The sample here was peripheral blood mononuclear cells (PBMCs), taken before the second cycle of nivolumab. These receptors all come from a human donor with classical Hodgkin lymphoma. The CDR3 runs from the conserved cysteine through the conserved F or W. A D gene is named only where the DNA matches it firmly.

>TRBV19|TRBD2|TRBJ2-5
TGTGCCAGTAGTCAGGGGACTAGCAAGTACTTC
CASSQGTSKYF
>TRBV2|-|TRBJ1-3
TGTGCCAGCACCAGAACAAGGGCCTCTGGAAACACCATATATTTT
CASTRTRASGNTIYF
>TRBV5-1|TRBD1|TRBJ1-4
TGCGCCAGCAGCTTGGCCGGGACAGGGGGCCGACTTGGTGAAAAACTGTTTTTT
CASSLAGTGGRLGEKLFF
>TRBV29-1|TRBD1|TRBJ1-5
TGCAGCGTCGTGGACAGGGGGTTCGGGTTCGAGGGGTCCCAGCATTTT
CSVVDRGFGFEGSQHF
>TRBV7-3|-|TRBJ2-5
TGTGCCAGCAGCTTAACTCTGGGCGGGACCCAGTACTTC
CASSLTLGGTQYF
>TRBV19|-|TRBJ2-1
TGTGCCAGCTCTTGGGTCGGGGGTTACAATGAGCAGTTCTTC
CASSWVGGYNEQFF
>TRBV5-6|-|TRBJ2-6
TGTGCCAGCAGCTTGGTTGGGGGCTCTGGGGCCAACGTCCTGACTTTC
CASSLVGGSGANVLTF
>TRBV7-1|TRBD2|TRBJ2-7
TGTGCCAGCAGCTTAGTAGGACTAGAAGCGGTCGAGCAGTACTTC
CASSLVGLEAVEQYF
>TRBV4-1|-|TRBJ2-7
TGCGCCAGCAGCCCCCTGGGACCGGCCACCTACGAGCAGTACTTC
CASSPLGPATYEQYF
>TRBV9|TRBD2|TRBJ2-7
TGTGCCAGCAGCGCGGGACTAGCGGGGCAACACCCCTACTACGAGCAGTACTTC
CASSAGLAGQHPYYEQYF
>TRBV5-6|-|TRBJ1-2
TGTGCCAGCATGTCTGGACAGCCCTATGGCTACACCTTC
CASMSGQPYGYTF
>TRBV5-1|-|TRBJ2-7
TGCGCCAGCGGGGTAATTCTAGCGAGGGACTACGAGCAGTACTTC
CASGVILARDYEQYF
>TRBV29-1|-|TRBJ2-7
TGCAGCGTTTCGCCACCCTACGAGCAGTACTTC
CSVSPPYEQYF